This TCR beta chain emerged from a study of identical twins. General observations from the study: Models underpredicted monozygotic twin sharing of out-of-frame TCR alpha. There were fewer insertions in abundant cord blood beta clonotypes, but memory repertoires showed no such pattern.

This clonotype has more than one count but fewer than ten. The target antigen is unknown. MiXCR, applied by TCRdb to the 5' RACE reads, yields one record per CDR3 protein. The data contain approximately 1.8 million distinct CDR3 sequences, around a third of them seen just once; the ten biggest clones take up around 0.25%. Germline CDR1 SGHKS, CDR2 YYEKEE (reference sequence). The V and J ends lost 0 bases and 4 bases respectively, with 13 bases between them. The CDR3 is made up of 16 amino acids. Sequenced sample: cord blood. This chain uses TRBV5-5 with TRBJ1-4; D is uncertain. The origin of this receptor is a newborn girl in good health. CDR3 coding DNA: TGTGCCAGCAGCTTGGCCCGGCAGGAGAATAATGAAAAACTGTTTTTT. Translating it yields CASSLARQENNEKLFF.